This T cell receptor beta chain comes out of a study of sequential checkpoint blockade in melanoma. Study-wide background: First-line arms were nivolumab then ipilimumab, or the reverse, randomized 1:1.

Treatment here: randomized to nivolumab then ipilimumab (arm A) or the reverse (arm B). From thawed PBMCs, live CD3+CD8+ cells negative for CD19 and CD56 were sorted. Profiling relied on immunoSEQ multiplex PCR, and the TCRdb table lists in-frame clones only, not all of them. The profile shows 35,000 to 45,000 clones, 70% to 90% of them singletons. The material was CD8+ T cells sorted from blood (inferred from file names), obtained from a patient given nivolumab and ipilimumab in sequence. This clonotype was obtained from a human donor with melanoma.

In nucleotides, the CDR3 is TGCAGCGTTCATTGGTCGGGAAGCTACACCTTC. This translates into CSVHWSGSYTF. The chain recombines TRBV29-1 with TRBJ1-2; D unclear. The V gene's germline CDR1 is SQVTM and CDR2 ANQGSEA. This CDR3 comprises 11 residues. Trimming took off 5 bases at V and 9 bases at J, with 13 bases between the two ends.